This T cell receptor (beta chain) was sequenced in a study of CD8 T cells in Susac syndrome. The CDR3 extends over 14 amino acids. Looked up from germline, CDR1 is DFQATT and CDR2 is SNEGSKA (reference sequence). Trimming shortened V by 4 bases and J by 5 bases, and 18 bases separated the two germline ends. The CD8+ and CD4+ T cells were negatively isolated, with the TEMRA cells enriched by FACS. The authors reverse transcribed roughly 0.5 to 1 ug RNA with random hexamers. The amplification used immunoSEQ multiplex PCR on TCR beta CDR3; it spanned 54 Vbeta and 13 Jbeta. TCRdb re-analysed the immunoSEQ multiplex PCR reads in MiXCR, keeping a single row per CDR3 protein. Of roughly 330,000 distinct CDR3 sequences in the sample, around 90% are singletons; the top ten hold 0.06% to 0.075%.

The sequencing sample was made of CD4+ T cells from PBMCs. The clonotype originates from a human donor with multiple sclerosis. The V and J genes are TRBV20-1 and TRBJ2-7, with D maybe TRBD1 (5 bases). CDR3 DNA sequence: TGCAGTGCTATAAACCCGCAGGGAATAAACGAGCAGTACTTC. Its protein product is CSAINPQGINEQYF.